These 21 T cell receptor beta chains came from one sample sequenced in a study of T cell repertoires in cytomegalovirus infection (dated by TCRdb to 2018 to 2020). TCRdb lists the instrument as Illumina HiSeq 1500. Clones were called with MiXCR by TCRdb after fastp trimmed the public reads at Q25, and only in-frame beta chains were retained. Rows with one shared CDR3 protein collapse into an entry with the most common genes and DNA. For this sample the table gives approximately 630,000 distinct CDR3 sequences, of which roughly a quarter were detected only once. Jointly, the top ten make up 8% of the sample. Sequences were obtained from CD8+ T cells from PBMCs. Receptors originate from a human donor in good health (CMV status not recorded). Some clones in this sample may be carry-over from other donors' samples.

The sample holds many counts of this clonotype. The CDR3 nucleotides read TGTGCCAGCAGCTCCCTGTCCTACGAGCAGTACTTC. Its protein product is CASSSLSYEQYF. This sequence joins TRBV12-3 or TRBV12-4 and TRBJ2-7; D gene uncertain. The CDR3 extends over 12 amino acids. V was clipped by 6 bases and J by 1 base, with 7 bases between them.

The rearrangement joins TRBV20-1 to TRBJ1-2; D not resolved. V lost 2 bases and J lost 0, with 4 bases in between. This CDR3 comprises 12 residues. Germline CDR1 reads DFQATT; CDR2 reads SNEGSKA (reference sequence). The CDR3, as DNA: TGCAGTGCTAGAAGGCCTAACTATGGCTACACCTTC. Encoded protein: CSARRPNYGYTF.

About this clonotype: With a much larger clone just one base away, this may be a read error. This chain links TRBV7-2 with TRBJ2-1, with TRBD2 matching 12 bases. The CDR3 totals 16 residues. The germline gives CDR1 SGHTA, CDR2 FQGNSA. The CDR3 coding sequence is TGTGCCAACAGCCAACCCCTAGCGGGGGGGCCGAATGAGCAGTTCTTC. Amino acid sequence: CANSQPLAGGPNEQFF.

On this clonotype: A much bigger clone sits one base away, suggesting this may be a read error. This chain joins TRBV28 and TRBJ2-7; no clear D gene. The germline V gene encodes CDR1 MDHEN and CDR2 SYDVKM. The CDR3 consists of 15 residues. CDR3 nucleotides: TGTGTCAGCAGTGCCACCTCCTCCCCGCCGGCGGAGCAGTACGTC. Its protein is CVSSATSSPPAEQYV.

The CDR3 loop reads CASSLRPAAYEQYV. The CDR3 bases are TGTGCCAGCAGCTTGCGACCAGCGGCCTACGAGCAGTACGTC. This rearrangement joins TRBV5-4 to TRBJ2-7; the D gene is possibly TRBD2 (5 bases). The CDR3 length is 14 residues. The V and J ends lost 1 base and 2 bases respectively, with 10 bases between them. Germline CDR1 reads SGHNT; CDR2 reads YYREEE (reference sequence).

The chain uses TRBV7-6 and TRBJ2-2; D is possibly TRBD2 (5 bases). V was shortened by 4 bases and J by 4 bases, with 16 bases between the two germline ends. This CDR3 has 16 residues. CDR1 and CDR2 (germline): SGHVS, FNYEAQ. The CDR3 protein is CASSSGVSDPTGELFF. The CDR3 DNA reads as TGTGCCAGCAGCTCGGGTGTTAGCGATCCCACCGGGGAGCTGTTTTTT.

In its sample, this clonotype was seen many times. V is TRBV7-2 and J is TRBJ1-6; TRBD1 might be the D (5 bases). The CDR3 length is 17 residues. In germline, CDR1 is SGHTA, CDR2 FQGNSA. V lost 5 bases, J lost 0 bases, and 14 bases lay in between. The DNA for the CDR3 is TGTGCCAGCAGCCGCCGGGACCCCGGCTCCTATAATTCACCCCTCCACTTT. This encodes CASSRRDPGSYNSPLHF.

This clonotype appeared a few times. J is TRBJ2-3 and V is TRBV5-1, with D tentatively TRBD2 (5 bases). CDR1 is SGHRS, CDR2 YFSETQ, per germline. This CDR3 has 17 residues. V lost 1 base, J lost 0 bases, and 15 bases lay in between. The CDR3 coding sequence is TGCGCCAGCAGCTTGAGATCGCGGGCGGCTAGCACAGATACGCAGTATTTT. Protein sequence: CASSLRSRAASTDTQYF. Based on the CDR3 plus reference TRBV5-1 and TRBJ2-3, the full variable domain is KAGVTQTPRYLIKTRGQQVTLSCSPISGHRSVSWYQQTPGQGLQFLFEYFSETQRNKGNFPGRFSGRQFSNSRSEMNVSTLELGDSALYLCASSLRSRAASTDTQYFGPGTRLTVL.

The chain links TRBV29-1 to TRBJ1-1; 7 bases line up with TRBD1. The V gene's germline CDR1 is SQVTM and CDR2 ANQGSEA. The CDR3 length is 15 residues. The trim removed 0 bases at V and 3 bases at J, leaving 7 bases unmatched. The CDR3 DNA is TGCAGCGTTGAAGAAGGAACAGGGGTTCACACTGAAGCTTTCTTT. It encodes CSVEEGTGVHTEAFF. Complete variable domain (other parts from reference TRBV29-1 and TRBJ1-1): SAVISQKPSRDICQRGTSLTIQCQVDSQVTMMFWYRQQPGQSLTLIATANQGSEATYESGFVIDKFPISRPNLTFSTLTVSNMSPEDSSIYLCSVEEGTGVHTEAFFGQGTRLTVV.

The rearrangement joins TRBV19 to TRBJ2-1; weak D call: TRBD1 (6 bases). Germline CDR1 and CDR2: LNHDA and SQIVND (reference sequence). With 7 bases removed from V and 9 bases from J, the gap between germline ends came to 22 bases. The CDR3 runs 15 residues. The CDR3 DNA reads TGTGCCAGTACCCTGGACAGTACCTCCAACAGTGAGCAGTTCTTC. Translating gives CASTLDSTSNSEQFF. Using reference TRBV19 and TRBJ2-1 for the parts outside the CDR3, the full variable domain is DGGITQSPKYLFRKEGQNVTLSCEQNLNHDAMYWYRQDPGQGLRLIYYSQIVNDFQKGDIAEGYSVSREKKESFPLTVTSAQKNPTAFYLCASTLDSTSNSEQFFGPGTRLTVL.

Many counts were recorded for this clonotype. V and J are TRBV7-2 and TRBJ1-5, with D tentatively TRBD1 (5 bases). The germline V gene has CDR1 SGHTA and CDR2 FQGNSA. V gave up 1 base and J gave up 6 bases, with 13 bases separating them. The CDR3 has 15 residues. The CDR3 nucleotides are TGTGCCAGCAGCTTAGTATCCCAGGGAACTCAGCCCCAGCATTTT. This codes for CASSLVSQGTQPQHF.

This clonotype has at least ten counts. The V call is TRBV27, the J call TRBJ2-2, with D unresolved. CDR3 length equals 14 residues. Germline CDR1 is MNHEY and CDR2 is SMNVEV (reference sequence). Trimming shortened V by 3 bases and J by 0 bases, and 5 bases separated the two germline ends. The CDR3 reads CASSFGANTGELFF. In DNA form, the CDR3 reads TGTGCCAGCAGTTTTGGAGCGAACACCGGGGAGCTGTTTTTT.

This clonotype has only a few counts. The V and J genes are TRBV28 and TRBJ1-4; 12 bases map to TRBD1. After removal of 5 bases from V and 7 bases from J, the junction contained 11 bases not matched to a gene. Germline lookup yields CDR1 MDHEN and CDR2 SYDVKM. The CDR3 covers 17 residues. The CDR3 nucleotides read TGTGCCAGCAGTGCCCCGGGACAGGGGGCGCTTGGTGAAAAACTGTTTTTT. Amino acids: CASSAPGQGALGEKLFF.

The chain couples TRBV29-1 to TRBJ2-3; TRBD1 matches at 7 bases. With 7 bases clipped from V and 0 bases from J, the junction kept 7 bases outside the gene matches. The V gene's germline CDR1 is SQVTM and CDR2 ANQGSEA. The CDR3 consists of 14 residues. This CDR3 is CSAARDSSTDTQYF. The CDR3 DNA reads TGCAGCGCGGCCCGGGACAGCAGCACAGATACGCAGTATTTT.

The V call is TRBV11-2, the J call TRBJ2-5, with TRBD1 matching over 8 bases. CDR1 and CDR2 from the germline V gene are SGHAT and FQNNGV. Trimming cost V 5 bases and J 5 bases; bases outside gene matches: 10. This CDR3 is 15 amino acids long. This CDR3 reads CASSVLPRGPETQYF. The CDR3 bases are TGTGCCAGCAGCGTTTTACCCAGGGGGCCGGAGACCCAGTACTTC.

This clonotype was recorded many times. J is TRBJ2-1 and V is TRBV6-2 or TRBV6-3, with D uncertain. V lost 5 bases, J lost 5 bases, and 16 bases lay in between. The germline gives CDR1 MNHEY, CDR2 SVGEGT. The length of the CDR3 is 15 residues. CDR3 coding DNA: TGTGCCAGCAGTATGGCATGGGGATCGAACAATGAGCAGTTCTTC. Translated, it gives CASSMAWGSNNEQFF.

This clonotype came up many times. The chain employs TRBV12-5 and TRBJ2-1, with 8 bases fitting TRBD1. CDR1 and CDR2 from the germline V gene are LGHNT and FRNRAP. V lost 0 bases and J lost 7; bases outside the gene matches: 11. This CDR3 comprises 17 residues. CDR3 in amino acids: CASGLVWSRGPLNEQFF. The CDR3 region has the DNA TGTGCTAGTGGTTTGGTATGGAGCAGGGGGCCCCTTAATGAGCAGTTCTTC.

This clonotype is a singleton in its sample. This rearrangement joins TRBV27 to TRBJ2-5, with 7 bases aligning to TRBD1. V shed 6 bases, J shed 0 bases, and the junction held 7 bases outside the gene matches. The CDR3 runs to 15 residues. CDR1 and CDR2 from the germline V gene are MNHEY and SMNVEV (reference sequence). CDR3 region: CASSQEGTDQETQYF. As DNA, the CDR3 is TGTGCCAGCAGCCAAGAGGGGACAGACCAAGAGACCCAGTACTTC.

The chain combines TRBV28 with TRBJ2-7; D unresolved. This CDR3 comprises 14 residues. Per the germline V gene, CDR1 is MDHEN and CDR2 is SYDVKM. With 3 bases removed from V and 6 bases from J, the gap between germline ends came to 15 bases. The CDR3 DNA sequence: TGTGCCAGCAGTTTGTGGGCCGAGACCAGCGAGCAGTACGTC. It is translated as CASSLWAETSEQYV.

V and J are TRBV29-1 and TRBJ1-3, with D possibly matching TRBD1 (5 bases). V lost 4 bases and J 2 bases, leaving 12 bases between the germline ends. The CDR3 runs to 14 residues. Germline values: CDR1 SQVTM, CDR2 ANQGSEA. Here the CDR3 reads CSVGRGGAGNTIYF. CDR3 DNA: TGCAGCGTTGGAAGGGGAGGCGCTGGAAACACCATATATTTT.

The rearrangement links TRBV28 to TRBJ2-5; D may correspond to TRBD1 or TRBD2 (5 bases each). V was clipped by 8 bases and J by 2 bases, with 12 bases between them. CDR1 and CDR2 (germline): MDHEN, SYDVKM. The CDR3 length is 13 residues. The CDR3 coding sequence is TGTGCCAGCCGCTGGGACGGACAAGAGACCCAGTACTTC. Protein sequence: CASRWDGQETQYF.